This TCR beta chain stems from a study of cytomegalovirus exposure and HLA in healthy donors. The CDR3 totals 14 residues. CDR1 and CDR2 (germline): SNHLY, FYNNEI. In the PCR, 60 Vbeta and 13 Jbeta primers were used. TCRdb's copy holds only in-frame clones and misses some; the assay was immunoSEQ multiplex PCR. This table has some 95,000 clones, around four fifths appearing once. Sample: PBMCs. The sequence came from a woman between 40 and 50 years old in good health and CMV-seropositive. The chain employs TRBV2 and TRBJ2-5; no reliable D call. Matching the DNA end better, TRBJ2-7 makes the J call doubtful. CDR3 amino acids: CASSSETLPYEQYF. CDR3 bases: TGTGCCAGCAGCTCCGAGACTCTTCCCTACGAGCAGTACTTC.